The 6 T cell receptor beta chains below all came from one sample that was sequenced in a study of OX40 agonist ivuxolimab in advanced cancers. TCRdb's table, derived via immunoSEQ multiplex PCR, lists solely in-frame clones and lacks some. The repertoire has around 61,000 clones, about four fifths of them found once; the top ten carry roughly 2.3%. The sample was CD4+ or CD8+ T cells sorted from blood, taken in a trial of the OX40 agonist ivuxolimab. Receptors originate from an adult with an advanced solid tumor such as melanoma, head and neck, liver or kidney cancer.

The V gene is TRBV7-2, the J gene TRBJ1-2; the match to TRBD1 covers 9 bases. With 1 base clipped from V and 14 bases from J, the junction kept 8 bases outside the gene matches. The germline V gene has CDR1 SGHTA and CDR2 FQGNSA. The CDR3 length is 13 residues. The CDR3 DNA reads as TGTGCCAGCAGCTTAGTTGGGACAGGGCACAGGACCTTC. Protein product: CASSLVGTGHRTF.

The chain is built from TRBV7-6 and TRBJ2-2, with 8 bases fitting TRBD1. From germline, CDR1 is SGHVS and CDR2 FNYEAQ. Trimming removed 5 bases from V and 6 bases from J; junction bases left unmatched: 11. The CDR3 runs 16 residues. The CDR3 sequence: CASSHPLRGPAGELFF. In nucleotides, the CDR3 is TGTGCCAGCAGCCATCCCCTCAGGGGGCCGGCCGGGGAGCTGTTTTTT. Looking up the rest from reference TRBV7-6 and TRBJ2-2 gives the full variable domain: GAGVSQSPRYKVTKRGQDVALRCDPISGHVSLYWYRQALGQGPEFLTYFNYEAQQDKSGLPNDRFSAERPEGSISTLTIQRTEQRDSAMYRCASSHPLRGPAGELFFGEGSRLTVL.

A few counts support this clone. CDR3: CASSVMGTSGSGNEQFF. CDR3 DNA: TGTGCCAGCAGCGTAATGGGGACTAGCGGGAGTGGCAATGAGCAGTTCTTC. The chain joins TRBV9 to TRBJ2-1; 14 nucleotides line up with TRBD2. The V gene's germline CDR1 is SGDLS and CDR2 YYNGEE. The CDR3 runs to 17 residues. The ends lost 1 base at V and 6 bases at J; junction bases unmatched: 6. Together with reference TRBV9 and TRBJ2-1, the CDR3 gives the full variable domain: DSGVTQTPKHLITATGQRVTLRCSPRSGDLSVYWYQQSLDQGLQFLIQYYNGEERAKGNILERFSAQQFPDLHSELNLSSLELGDSALYFCASSVMGTSGSGNEQFFGPGTRLTVL.

The chain has TRBV4-3 and TRBJ2-1; 8 bases line up with TRBD1. The germline CDR1 and CDR2 sequences are LGHNA and YSLEER. The length of the CDR3 is 15 residues. With V trimmed by 1 base and J by 8 bases, 7 bases remained unmatched. The CDR3 sequence: CASSQGWQGAYEQFF. In nucleotides, the CDR3 is TGCGCCAGCAGCCAAGGATGGCAGGGGGCCTATGAGCAGTTCTTC.

This clone has a handful of counts. The CDR3 DNA sequence: TGCGCCAGCAGCCGGGGACTAGCGGGGGGAGAGACCCAGTACTTC. Translating gives CASSRGLAGGETQYF. The genes are TRBV4-3 and TRBJ2-5; 15 bases agree with TRBD2. Trimming at V came to 4 bases and at J to 4 bases, leaving 1 base not matched to a gene. CDR3 size: 15 residues. Germline lookup yields CDR1 LGHNA and CDR2 YSLEER.

This clone was detected a few times. CDR3 sequence (DNA): TGTGCCAGTACTCTCGGGGAGGGACGAAGCAATCAGCCCCAGCATTTT. Its translation is CASTLGEGRSNQPQHF. The rearrangement joins TRBV19 to TRBJ1-5, with D maybe TRBD1 (5 bases). V was trimmed by 7 bases and J by 1 base, leaving 17 bases between them. Germline loops: CDR1 LNHDA, CDR2 SQIVND (reference sequence). The CDR3 is 16 residues long.